One T cell receptor (beta chain) is described in this entry. In its sample, this clonotype was seen many times. Its antigen is still unknown. The record has no base qualities; no much larger clone is one base away. The CDR3 contains 14 residues, cysteine and phenylalanine counted. Of the read, only the CDR3 DNA is kept; its 42 bases are in frame from base 1. The germline V gene supplies CDR1 SGDLS and CDR2 YYNGEE. V is trimmed back by 4 bases and J by 5 bases, and the junction contains 7 bases that no gene match accounts for. This sample was taken from a study of CD8 T cells in ankylosing spondylitis (TCRdb year 2017). About the study as a whole: T cell receptor beta repertoires were profiled in healthy donors and ankylosing spondylitis patients so that disease-linked TCR variants could be found. Peripheral blood was sampled, and synovial fluid was also collected from ankylosing spondylitis patients. In total, the full study cohort was made up of nearly 110 healthy donors and 25 to 30 ankylosing spondylitis patients. The full study reports these points: Some motif variants had previously been reported in the synovial fluid and blood of reactive arthritis patients, which suggests shared mechanisms of disease initiation. The disease-linked clones showed a CD8+ phenotype and occurred at relatively low frequencies in peripheral blood. A TCR beta motif of several highly homologous amino acid variants appeared characteristic of blood from ankylosing spondylitis patients. Significant enrichment of the disease-linked clones was reported in matched synovial fluid samples from ankylosing spondylitis patients.

The sample was run on an Illumina HiSeq 2500. Quantitative 5'-RACE with molecular barcodes was used to prepare TCR beta libraries. Per the source publication's procedure: Disease-linked TCR variants were identified with a new computational method built on a probabilistic model of VDJ rearrangement. Starting from the raw public reads, TCRdb applied fastp trimming at Q25, assembled clones with MiXCR and retained in-frame beta chains. Rows with one shared CDR3 protein collapse into an entry with the most common genes and DNA. The V and J calls, along with clone size, are taken from TCRdb and not from the paper's own processing. This sample gives more than 150,000 distinct CDR3 sequences in total; more than 9% of them show up just once. The top ten hold about 28% of the sample.

The sequencing sample was made of blood, either unsorted or a sorted T cell fraction (not recorded which). This receptor chain uses TRBV9 and TRBJ2-5, with TRBD1 identical over 8 junction bases. This clonotype was obtained from a male donor with ankylosing spondylitis or in good health (not recorded which). CDR3 sequence: CASSPGQGWETQYF. The nucleotide sequence is given as TGTGCCAGCAGCCCAGGACAGGGATGGGAGACCCAGTACTTC.